Listed below are T cell receptor beta chains from one sample, sequenced in a study of blood T cells in healthy people across ages. TCRdb analysed the 5' RACE reads with MiXCR anew, one entry per CDR3 protein. This table has about 1.6 million distinct CDR3 sequences, about 32% appearing once. Sequencing was done on a sample of blood. Receptors were obtained from a woman aged 25 to 39 in good health. CDR3s include the opening cysteine and the closing phenylalanine or tryptophan. A D gene is named only where the DNA matches it firmly. For some rows the clone size is stated as once, few or many, or as a class when expanded; others skip it.

- TRBJ2-2 TRBV20-1 - 15 CSALTGGLDTGELFF TGCAGTGCTCTTACCGGGGGGCTCGACACCGGGGAGCTGTTTTTT
TRBD2 TRBJ2-3 TRBV20-1 many 15 CSATTSGSRTDTQYF TGCAGTGCAACTACTAGCGGGAGTAGAACAGATACGCAGTATTTT
- TRBJ1-5 TRBV5-6 - 15 CASSLYGSDNQPQHF TGTGCCAGCAGCTTGTACGGCAGCGACAATCAGCCCCAGCATTTT
- TRBJ2-5 TRBV20-1 many 12 CSATPTKETQYF TGCAGTGCTACCCCTACGAAAGAGACCCAGTACTTC
- TRBJ2-7 TRBV28 few 13 CASSGAESYEQYF TGTGCCAGCAGTGGCGCGGAATCCTACGAGCAGTACTTC
TRBD1 TRBJ2-5 TRBV5-1 few 16 CASSSRQGTIQETQYF TGCGCCAGCAGCTCGAGACAGGGTACGATACAAGAGACCCAGTACTTC
- TRBJ2-5 TRBV9 - 14 CASSVGASLETQYF TGTGCCAGCAGCGTAGGGGCCAGTCTGGAGACCCAGTACTTC
TRBD2 TRBJ2-4 TRBV5-1 few 17 CASSLGRGDLAKNIQYF TGCGCCAGCAGCTTAGGTCGGGGGGACTTAGCCAAAAACATTCAGTACTTC
TRBD2 TRBJ2-1 TRBV4-1 - 17 CASSQGLAGGAYNEQFF TGCGCCAGCAGCCAAGGACTAGCGGGGGGGGCCTACAATGAGCAGTTCTTC
- TRBJ2-5 TRBV2 - 14 CASSEVISQEAQYF TGTGCCAGCAGTGAAGTGATTAGCCAAGAGGCCCAGTACTTC
TRBD1 TRBJ2-1 TRBV4-2 - 17 CASSQDRDRTGDNEQFF TGTGCCAGCAGCCAAGATAGAGACAGGACAGGGGACAATGAGCAGTTCTTC
TRBD2 TRBJ2-7 TRBV28 few 14 CASSPPAGRYEQYF TGTGCCAGCAGTCCTCCAGCGGGGAGGTACGAGCAGTACTTC
- TRBJ1-1 TRBV7-9 - 15 CASSSLGRERGGAFF TGTGCCAGCAGCTCCCTCGGGAGGGAGCGTGGGGGAGCTTTCTTT
- TRBJ2-1 TRBV7-3 - 16 CASSNTSFRRYNEQFF TGTGCCAGCAGCAACACAAGCTTTCGGCGGTACAATGAGCAGTTCTTC
- TRBJ1-5 TRBV27 - 13 CASRVQGQQPQHF TGTGCCAGCAGGGTGCAGGGACAACAGCCCCAGCATTTT
TRBD2 TRBJ2-5 TRBV28 few 16 CASSPTGGRSQETQYF TGTGCCAGCAGTCCGACTGGCGGGAGGTCCCAAGAGACCCAGTACTTC
- TRBJ2-7 TRBV28 once 14 CASRLRPISYEQYF TGTGCCAGCAGACTCCGGCCTATATCCTACGAGCAGTACTTC
- TRBJ2-7 TRBV6-6 - 16 CASTDRGRGSSYEQYF TGTGCCAGCACCGACCGAGGACGGGGAAGCTCCTACGAGCAGTACTTC
- TRBJ1-5 TRBV12-3/TRBV12-4 - 13 CASSYRVHQPQHF TGTGCCAGCAGCTACAGAGTTCATCAGCCCCAGCATTTT
- TRBJ1-2 TRBV4-1 - 16 CASSQTPSTGKGGYTF TGCGCCAGCAGCCAAACGCCAAGTACAGGGAAAGGTGGCTACACCTTC
TRBD1 TRBJ2-5 TRBV28 - 15 CASSLSTGGQETQYF TGTGCCAGCAGTTTATCCACAGGGGGGCAAGAGACCCAGTACTTC
TRBD2 TRBJ2-1 TRBV27 many 14 CASSFGGRGHEQFF TGTGCCAGCAGTTTCGGCGGGAGAGGTCATGAGCAGTTCTTC
TRBD2 TRBJ2-7 TRBV7-9 few 16 CASSPSGSGGHYEQYF TGTGCCAGCAGCCCTTCGGGGTCGGGAGGACACTACGAGCAGTACTTC
TRBD1 TRBJ2-7 TRBV28 - 15 CASSSPCRDSYEQYF TGTGCCAGCAGTTCACCATGCCGGGACAGCTACGAGCAGTACTTC
TRBD1 TRBJ1-2 TRBV27 few 16 CASSNSGTGAIYGYTF TGTGCCAGCAGTAACTCCGGGACAGGGGCGATCTATGGCTACACCTTC
- TRBJ2-7 TRBV20-1 - 13 CSASGPGKNKQYF TGCAGTGCTAGCGGGCCAGGGAAGAACAAGCAGTACTTC
TRBD2 TRBJ2-5 TRBV2 few 15 CASSVISGGAETQYF TGTGCCAGCAGTGTAATTAGCGGGGGGGCCGAGACCCAGTACTTC
TRBD1 TRBJ1-2 TRBV5-1 - 14 CASRPQGEGYGYTF TGCGCCAGCAGACCCCAGGGGGAAGGCTATGGCTACACCTTC
- TRBJ2-5 TRBV6-1 - 13 CASTTPSQETQYF TGTGCCAGCACGACCCCTTCCCAAGAGACCCAGTACTTC
- TRBJ2-7 TRBV7-2 few 14 CASSSRTAYYEQYF TGTGCCAGCAGCTCTAGGACAGCTTACTACGAGCAGTACTTC
TRBD2 TRBJ2-5 TRBV20-1 - 15 CSASEGLAGAETQYF TGCAGTGCTAGCGAAGGACTAGCGGGGGCCGAGACCCAGTACTTC
TRBD2 TRBJ2-5 TRBV12-3/TRBV12-4 many 15 CASSTPWGGAETQYF TGTGCCAGCAGTACCCCCTGGGGGGGTGCAGAGACCCAGTACTTC
- TRBJ1-2 TRBV6-6 few 14 CASSSGRGNYGYTF TGTGCCAGCAGCAGTGGACGGGGTAACTATGGCTACACCTTC
- TRBJ2-1 TRBV27 many 13 CASSLQVDNEQFF TGTGCCAGCAGTTTACAGGTGGACAATGAGCAGTTCTTC
TRBD1 TRBJ2-2 TRBV5-1 few 17 CASSRSTGTGNTGELFF TGCGCCAGCAGCCGTTCCACCGGGACAGGGAACACCGGGGAGCTGTTTTTT
TRBD1 TRBJ2-7 TRBV27 - 14 CASSRTGTLDEQYF TGTGCCAGCAGCCGGACAGGGACCCTGGACGAGCAGTACTTC
TRBD2 TRBJ2-1 TRBV10-3 many 15 CAITQKTSGGNEQFF TGTGCCATCACTCAAAAAACTAGCGGGGGTAATGAGCAGTTCTTC
TRBD1 TRBJ1-5 TRBV20-1 few 19 CSASSLRDRGIYSNQPQHF TGCAGTGCTAGTTCCCTCCGGGACAGGGGCATTTATAGCAATCAGCCCCAGCATTTT
- TRBJ2-7 TRBV9 - 15 CASSPGRQASYEQYF TGTGCCAGCAGCCCCGGCCGGCAGGCCTCCTACGAGCAGTACTTC
TRBD2 TRBJ2-5 TRBV20-1 - 16 CSARDIAGPFQETQYF TGCAGTGCTAGAGACATAGCGGGGCCCTTCCAAGAGACCCAGTACTTC
- TRBJ1-2 TRBV5-1 few 11 CASRPAYGYTF TGCGCCAGCAGGCCCGCCTATGGCTACACCTTC
- TRBJ1-2 TRBV2 - 13 CASSEDYGHGYTF TGTGCCAGCAGTGAAGATTATGGCCATGGCTACACCTTC
- TRBJ2-5 TRBV5-1 few 15 CASSLRRGGKETQYF TGCGCCAGCAGCTTGAGGAGGGGTGGGAAAGAGACCCAGTACTTC
- TRBJ2-3 TRBV10-3 once 13 CAISDRATDTRYF TGTGCCATCAGTGATAGAGCCACAGATACGCGGTATTTT
- TRBJ1-2 TRBV2 - 14 CASSEAGPEYGYTF TGTGCCAGCAGTGAAGCCGGGCCAGAGTATGGCTACACCTTC
- TRBJ2-7 TRBV6-1 - 13 CASSEEGTYEQYF TGTGCCAGCAGTGAAGAGGGCACCTACGAGCAGTACTTC
- TRBJ2-7 TRBV12-3/TRBV12-4 few 13 CASSYQLGGEQYF TGTGCCAGCAGTTACCAATTGGGGGGAGAGCAGTACTTC
TRBD2 TRBJ2-4 TRBV2 - 17 CASSKTGGASAKNIQYF TGTGCCAGCAGCAAAACGGGGGGGGCCTCAGCCAAAAACATTCAGTACTTC
- TRBJ2-5 TRBV5-1 - 16 CASSSGQPQGRETQYF TGCGCCAGCAGCTCCGGGCAACCACAGGGGAGGGAGACCCAGTACTTC
- TRBJ2-1 TRBV27 - 16 CASSLSWGEVGNEQFF TGTGCCAGCAGTTTATCTTGGGGGGAAGTCGGTAATGAGCAGTTCTTC
- TRBJ2-7 TRBV6-4 - 18 CASSTPEDSANSYNEQYF TGTGCCAGCAGTACTCCGGAGGACAGCGCAAACTCCTACAATGAGCAGTACTTC
TRBD2 TRBJ2-1 TRBV10-2 once 19 CASSDRGLTSGMGYNEQFF TGCGCCAGCAGTGACAGGGGCTTAACTAGCGGGATGGGTTACAATGAGCAGTTCTTC
TRBD2 TRBJ2-2 TRBV6-1 - 15 CASSAGGVGTGELFF TGTGCCAGCAGTGCGGGGGGGGTTGGCACCGGGGAGCTGTTTTTT
- TRBJ2-7 TRBV4-1 many 15 CASSQDPTATYEQYF TGCGCCAGCAGCCAAGATCCGACAGCTACCTACGAGCAGTACTTC
TRBD1 TRBJ1-4 TRBV24-1 - 15 CATSDPGQGPEKLFF TGTGCCACCAGTGATCCGGGACAGGGGCCCGAGAAACTGTTTTTT
- TRBJ1-5 TRBV9 - 15 CASSVGPDGNQPQHF TGTGCCAGCAGCGTAGGCCCGGATGGCAATCAGCCCCAGCATTTT
TRBD2 TRBJ2-1 TRBV5-4 few 13 CASSLSVAGEQFF TGTGCCAGCAGCTTGAGCGTAGCGGGTGAGCAGTTCTTC
TRBD2 TRBJ2-3 TRBV3-1 - 17 CASSQDPRRGGSDTQYF TGTGCCAGCAGCCAAGATCCGAGGCGGGGGGGTTCAGATACGCAGTATTTT
TRBD2 TRBJ2-3 TRBV28 - 15 CASSRAGGRTDTQYF TGTGCCAGCAGTCGAGCGGGCGGGAGAACAGATACGCAGTATTTT
- TRBJ2-1 TRBV4-2 - 18 CASNQGGMRVLSYNEQFF TGTGCCAGCAACCAAGGCGGGATGCGGGTCCTCTCCTACAATGAGCAGTTCTTC